This T cell receptor (beta chain) was found in a study of cytotoxic CD8 clonotypes in ibrutinib-treated CLL. The assay was immunoSEQ multiplex PCR, and TCRdb's table has in-frame clones only and misses some. The table lists some 130,000 clones, approximately 85% of them singletons, with over 2% in the top ten. Study results and limitations: Under treatment, the uncommon public clonotypes either contracted or remained stable. Clonality rose at ibrutinib response, held steady in sustained remission, and fell toward baseline at progression.

Regarding this clone: Antigen: not known.

The source is a human donor with chronic lymphocytic leukemia. Sequenced here: PBMCs, sampled after 24 months of ibrutinib treatment.

This chain's CDR3 is CASSPYSGPTYNEQFF. Written as DNA, the CDR3 is TGTGCCAGCAGCCCTTATAGCGGGCCTACCTACAATGAGCAGTTCTTC. The rearrangement joins TRBV7-9 to TRBJ2-1; 7 bases map to TRBD2. The V segment lost 5 bases and the J segment 2 bases; nucleotides outside the gene matches: 9. The CDR3 totals 16 residues. Germline V gene lookup returns CDR1 SEHNR and CDR2 FQNEAQ (reference sequence).